This T cell receptor (beta chain) is from a study of control samples from healthy donors and cancer patients. The CDR3 contains 14 residues. Trimming left V 10 bases short and J 0 bases short, with 13 bases between. CDR1 and CDR2 (germline): MNHEY, SVGAGI. The protocol was immunoSEQ multiplex PCR, while the TCRdb copy is restricted to in-frame clones and leaves out a portion. Among approximately 150,000 clones listed, 80% to 95% were seen once. The chain combines TRBV6-5 with TRBJ2-1; no clear D gene. Source material: blood. This TCR was sampled from a woman between 40 and 50 years old in good health. CDR3 nucleotides: TGTGCCACGAGGCCGGAAAACTCCTACAATGAGCAGTTCTTC. Translating it yields CATRPENSYNEQFF.